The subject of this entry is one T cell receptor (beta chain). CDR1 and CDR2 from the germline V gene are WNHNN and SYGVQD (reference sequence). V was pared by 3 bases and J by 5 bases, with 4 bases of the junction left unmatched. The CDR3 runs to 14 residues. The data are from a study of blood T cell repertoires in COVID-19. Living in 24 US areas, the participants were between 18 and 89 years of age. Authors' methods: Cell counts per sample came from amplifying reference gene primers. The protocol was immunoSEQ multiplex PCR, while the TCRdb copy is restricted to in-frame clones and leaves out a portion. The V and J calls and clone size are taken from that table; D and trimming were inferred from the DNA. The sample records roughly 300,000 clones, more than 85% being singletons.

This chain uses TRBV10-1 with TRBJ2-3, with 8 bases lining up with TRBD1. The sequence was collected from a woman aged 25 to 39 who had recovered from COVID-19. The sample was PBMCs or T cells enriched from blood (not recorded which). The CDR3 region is CASSEAGGIDTQYF. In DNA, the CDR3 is TGCGCCAGCAGTGAAGCAGGGGGCATAGATACGCAGTATTTT.